Given below is one T cell receptor beta chain in context. This sample is part of a study of blood T cell repertoires in COVID-19. Produced via immunoSEQ multiplex PCR; TCRdb's table is partial and in-frame only. The sample lists about 63,000 clones, about 81% occurring once. In germline, CDR1 is MNHEY, CDR2 SVGEGT. V was trimmed by 5 bases and J by 1 base, leaving 15 bases between them. This CDR3 spans 17 amino acids. This TCR derives from a human donor in a cohort sampled during active COVID-19. What was sequenced was peripheral blood. The chain employs TRBV6-2 or TRBV6-3 and TRBJ1-6; perhaps TRBD1 as D (6 bases). The CDR3 loop is CASSDDRSRSYNSPLHF. The CDR3 coding sequence is TGTGCCAGCAGTGATGACAGGTCGCGATCCTATAATTCACCCCTCCACTTT.